This T cell receptor (beta chain) was documented in a study of control samples from healthy donors and cancer patients. The CDR3 covers 14 residues. Germline V gene data show CDR1 as GTSNPN and CDR2 as SVGIG (reference sequence). Trimming took 5 bases from V and 8 from J; bases not matched to a gene: 9. TCRdb keeps only in-frame clones here, not all; method: immunoSEQ multiplex PCR. Here the sample spans 170,000 or so clones, approximately 92% being singletons. The TCR comes from a man younger than 35 in good health. The gene calls are TRBV30 and TRBJ2-1, with 10 bases matching TRBD1. The sequenced material came from blood. As DNA, the CDR3 is TGTGCCTGGCTGGGACAGGGGATTACCGATGAGCAGTTCTTC. This translates into CAWLGQGITDEQFF.